This is a list of T cell receptor beta chains from one sample in a study of T cell responses to AZD1222 COVID-19 vaccine. Some clones are missing from TCRdb's copy, which holds only in-frame ones; the method was immunoSEQ multiplex PCR. Seen here are about 75,000 clones, roughly 88% observed once, and the top ten hold approximately 9.1%. This material consisted of peripheral blood, taken 28 days after the second dose of the MenACWY control vaccine. The receptors were sampled from an adult who received the MenACWY meningococcal vaccine as a control. The CDR3 runs from the conserved cysteine through the conserved F or W. A D gene is named only where the DNA matches it firmly. Clone size is not always given. Where it is, it says once, few, many or a class for expanded clones.

d_call: TRBD2; clone_size: many; cdr3_length: 20; j_call: TRBJ2-1; v_call: TRBV24-1; cdr3_nt: TGTGCCACCAGTGAGGCGCCTAGCGGGGGGGCCCCGTACTCCTACAATGAGCAGTTCTTC; cdr3_aa: CATSEAPSGGAPYSYNEQFF
d_call: .; clone_size: once; cdr3_length: 16; j_call: TRBJ1-6; v_call: TRBV4-3; cdr3_nt: TGCGCCAGCAGCCAAGCTAGGAGCTCCTATAATTCACCCCTCCACTTT; cdr3_aa: CASSQARSSYNSPLHF
d_call: .; clone_size: .; cdr3_length: 13; j_call: TRBJ1-4; v_call: TRBV29-1; cdr3_nt: TGCAGCGTTGCCTTACCGGGAGGGGAAAAACTGTTTTTT; cdr3_aa: CSVALPGGEKLFF
d_call: .; clone_size: once; cdr3_length: 12; j_call: TRBJ2-7; v_call: TRBV6-5; cdr3_nt: TGTGCCAGCACGGGCGGCGGATACGAGCAGTACTTC; cdr3_aa: CASTGGGYEQYF
d_call: TRBD1; clone_size: .; cdr3_length: 13; j_call: TRBJ2-7; v_call: TRBV12-3/TRBV12-4; cdr3_nt: TGTGCCAGTGGGGGGGACAGGGCCTACGAGCAGTACTTC; cdr3_aa: CASGGDRAYEQYF
d_call: TRBD1; clone_size: .; cdr3_length: 15; j_call: TRBJ1-6; v_call: TRBV5-6; cdr3_nt: TGTGCCAGCAGCCCCGGGACAGGAGGAGTTTCACCCCTCCACTTT; cdr3_aa: CASSPGTGGVSPLHF
d_call: .; clone_size: .; cdr3_length: 15; j_call: TRBJ1-2; v_call: TRBV4-3; cdr3_nt: TGCGCCAGCAGCCAAGAAGTCGCCAGGGAGAATGGCTACACCTTC; cdr3_aa: CASSQEVARENGYTF
d_call: .; clone_size: medium-sized; cdr3_length: 14; j_call: TRBJ2-7; v_call: TRBV6-5; cdr3_nt: TGTGCCAGCAGTTACTCACCAGGGCCGTACGAGCAGTACTTC; cdr3_aa: CASSYSPGPYEQYF
d_call: TRBD2; clone_size: few; cdr3_length: 18; j_call: TRBJ2-5; v_call: TRBV4-3; cdr3_nt: TGCGCCAGCAGCCAAGTTGCGGGGGGGTTTTTGGGCCAAGAGACCCAGTACTTC; cdr3_aa: CASSQVAGGFLGQETQYF
d_call: .; clone_size: .; cdr3_length: 16; j_call: TRBJ2-2; v_call: TRBV4-1; cdr3_nt: TGCGCCAGCAGCCAAGAACGCCTGGCGAACACCGGGGAGCTGTTTTTT; cdr3_aa: CASSQERLANTGELFF
d_call: TRBD1; clone_size: .; cdr3_length: 16; j_call: TRBJ2-2; v_call: TRBV6-4; cdr3_nt: TGTGCCAGCAGTGAGACAGGGGGCCTGAACACCGGGGAGCTGTTTTTT; cdr3_aa: CASSETGGLNTGELFF
d_call: .; clone_size: .; cdr3_length: 15; j_call: TRBJ1-5; v_call: TRBV7-9; cdr3_nt: TGTGCCAGCAGCTTATCCTTTAGTGGCAATCAGCCCCAGCATTTT; cdr3_aa: CASSLSFSGNQPQHF
d_call: TRBD1; clone_size: .; cdr3_length: 13; j_call: TRBJ1-3; v_call: TRBV19; cdr3_nt: TGTGCCAGTAGGGGACAGGGGGCTGACACCATATATTTT; cdr3_aa: CASRGQGADTIYF
d_call: TRBD1; clone_size: .; cdr3_length: 11; j_call: TRBJ1-2; v_call: TRBV20-1; cdr3_nt: TGCAGTGAAGGGACAGGGTACGGCTACACCTTC; cdr3_aa: CSEGTGYGYTF
d_call: .; clone_size: few; cdr3_length: 15; j_call: TRBJ1-5; v_call: TRBV27; cdr3_nt: TGTGCCAGCAGTTCTGCTCTGACTCATGGGCAGCCCCAGCATTTT; cdr3_aa: CASSSALTHGQPQHF
d_call: TRBD1; clone_size: .; cdr3_length: 14; j_call: TRBJ1-2; v_call: TRBV7-9; cdr3_nt: TGTGCCAGCAGCTTAGGTCAGGGGGCGACAGGCTACACCTTC; cdr3_aa: CASSLGQGATGYTF
d_call: TRBD1; clone_size: .; cdr3_length: 17; j_call: TRBJ1-6; v_call: TRBV19; cdr3_nt: TGTGCCAGTAGTATTCTCAGGCGGGACAGTTATAATTCACCCCTCCACTTT; cdr3_aa: CASSILRRDSYNSPLHF
d_call: .; clone_size: .; cdr3_length: 14; j_call: TRBJ2-7; v_call: TRBV7-2; cdr3_nt: TGTGCCAGCAGCTTTGGTGGGGGGGCAGTCGAGCAGTACTTC; cdr3_aa: CASSFGGGAVEQYF
d_call: TRBD1; clone_size: .; cdr3_length: 13; j_call: TRBJ2-1; v_call: TRBV29-1; cdr3_nt: TGCAGCGTCCGGGACAGGGCTAGAATGGGGCAGTTCTTC; cdr3_aa: CSVRDRARMGQFF
d_call: .; clone_size: .; cdr3_length: 13; j_call: TRBJ2-5; v_call: TRBV6-5; cdr3_nt: TGTGCCAGCAGCAACAGGAGACAAGAGACCCAGTACTTC; cdr3_aa: CASSNRRQETQYF
d_call: .; clone_size: once; cdr3_length: 13; j_call: TRBJ2-1; v_call: TRBV24-1; cdr3_nt: TGTGCCACAGGAACCAGCTCCTACAATGAGCAGTTCTTC; cdr3_aa: CATGTSSYNEQFF
d_call: .; clone_size: .; cdr3_length: 15; j_call: TRBJ1-4; v_call: TRBV28; cdr3_nt: TGTGCCAGCAGTACTGCGGGAGCCCGGGGTGAAAAACTGTTTTTT; cdr3_aa: CASSTAGARGEKLFF
d_call: TRBD2; clone_size: .; cdr3_length: 14; j_call: TRBJ2-3; v_call: TRBV5-4; cdr3_nt: TGTGCCAGCAGCTCAACTAGCGGGGCAGATACGCAGTATTTT; cdr3_aa: CASSSTSGADTQYF
d_call: .; clone_size: once; cdr3_length: 14; j_call: TRBJ2-3; v_call: TRBV7-3; cdr3_nt: TGTGCCAGCAGCTTGGGACTCTACACAGATACGCAGTATTTT; cdr3_aa: CASSLGLYTDTQYF
d_call: .; clone_size: .; cdr3_length: 15; j_call: TRBJ2-7; v_call: TRBV2; cdr3_nt: TGTGCCAGCAGTGACGGGGGGACAGATTCCTACGAGCAGTACTTC; cdr3_aa: CASSDGGTDSYEQYF
d_call: .; clone_size: .; cdr3_length: 14; j_call: TRBJ1-1; v_call: TRBV5-1; cdr3_nt: TGCGCCAGCAGCTTGTCTGGGGGGGACACTGAAGCTTTCTTT; cdr3_aa: CASSLSGGDTEAFF
d_call: .; clone_size: .; cdr3_length: 11; j_call: TRBJ2-1; v_call: TRBV19; cdr3_nt: TGTGCCAGTAGTATGAGGAATGAGCAGTTCTTC; cdr3_aa: CASSMRNEQFF
d_call: .; clone_size: .; cdr3_length: 14; j_call: TRBJ1-2; v_call: TRBV28; cdr3_nt: TGTGCCAGCAGTTTTGGTCAGGGGAACTATGGCTACACCTTC; cdr3_aa: CASSFGQGNYGYTF
d_call: .; clone_size: .; cdr3_length: 12; j_call: TRBJ1-5; v_call: TRBV28; cdr3_nt: TGTGCCAGCAGTTTGGGTAATCAGCCCCAGCATTTT; cdr3_aa: CASSLGNQPQHF
d_call: .; clone_size: .; cdr3_length: 14; j_call: TRBJ1-5; v_call: TRBV28; cdr3_nt: TGTGCCAGCACCGTGGGACCGGGCAATCAGCCCCAGCATTTT; cdr3_aa: CASTVGPGNQPQHF
d_call: TRBD1; clone_size: .; cdr3_length: 18; j_call: TRBJ2-1; v_call: TRBV19; cdr3_nt: TGTGCCAGTAGTATAGGACAGGGGGCGGGTAGCTCCTACAATGAGCAGTTCTTC; cdr3_aa: CASSIGQGAGSSYNEQFF
d_call: .; clone_size: .; cdr3_length: 15; j_call: TRBJ1-4; v_call: TRBV5-1; cdr3_nt: TGCGCCAGCAGCTTGTGGTCTACAGAAAATGAAAAACTGTTTTTT; cdr3_aa: CASSLWSTENEKLFF
d_call: .; clone_size: .; cdr3_length: 14; j_call: TRBJ2-7; v_call: TRBV3-1/TRBV3-2; cdr3_nt: TGTGCCAGCAGCCTCAACAGGGTCACGGGGGAGCAGTACTTC; cdr3_aa: CASSLNRVTGEQYF
d_call: TRBD1; clone_size: .; cdr3_length: 15; j_call: TRBJ1-6; v_call: TRBV6-6; cdr3_nt: TGTGCCAGCAGTTACCCTCAGGGGGGGAATTCACCCCTCCACTTT; cdr3_aa: CASSYPQGGNSPLHF
d_call: .; clone_size: .; cdr3_length: 13; j_call: TRBJ2-7; v_call: TRBV5-6; cdr3_nt: TGTGCCAGCAGCTTGACAGGTCCCTACGAGCAGTACTTC; cdr3_aa: CASSLTGPYEQYF
d_call: .; clone_size: .; cdr3_length: 13; j_call: TRBJ2-5; v_call: TRBV10-3; cdr3_nt: TGTGCCATCAGTGAGAGCAGGACGGAGACCCAGTACTTC; cdr3_aa: CAISESRTETQYF
d_call: TRBD1; clone_size: once; cdr3_length: 16; j_call: TRBJ2-1; v_call: TRBV25-1; cdr3_nt: TGTGCCAGCAGCCCTACAGGGGACGGTCTTCGCAATGAGCAGTTCTTC; cdr3_aa: CASSPTGDGLRNEQFF
d_call: .; clone_size: .; cdr3_length: 14; j_call: TRBJ1-1; v_call: TRBV3-1/TRBV3-2; cdr3_nt: TGTGCCAGCAGCCAAGCGCAGGACAACACTGAAGCTTTCTTT; cdr3_aa: CASSQAQDNTEAFF
d_call: .; clone_size: .; cdr3_length: 13; j_call: TRBJ2-3; v_call: TRBV12-3/TRBV12-4; cdr3_nt: TGTGCCAGCAGTTTTGGGGGTACTGATACGCAGTATTTT; cdr3_aa: CASSFGGTDTQYF
d_call: .; clone_size: .; cdr3_length: 13; j_call: TRBJ2-1; v_call: TRBV30; cdr3_nt: TGTGCCTGGAGTGGGGGCTCCTACAATGAGCAGTTCTTC; cdr3_aa: CAWSGGSYNEQFF
d_call: .; clone_size: .; cdr3_length: 15; j_call: TRBJ1-1; v_call: TRBV30; cdr3_nt: TGTGCCTGGAGGACTTTCGGACTCCCGAACACTGAAGCTTTCTTT; cdr3_aa: CAWRTFGLPNTEAFF